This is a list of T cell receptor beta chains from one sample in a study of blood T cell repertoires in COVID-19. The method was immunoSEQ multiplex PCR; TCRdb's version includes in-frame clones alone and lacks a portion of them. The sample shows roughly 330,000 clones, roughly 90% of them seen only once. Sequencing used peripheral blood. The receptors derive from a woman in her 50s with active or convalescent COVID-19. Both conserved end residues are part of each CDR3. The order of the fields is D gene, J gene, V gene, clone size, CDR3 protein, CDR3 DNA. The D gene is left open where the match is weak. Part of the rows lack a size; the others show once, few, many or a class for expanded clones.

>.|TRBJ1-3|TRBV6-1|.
CASSEQGLSGNTIYF
TGTGCCAGCAGTGAACAGGGGCTCTCTGGAAACACCATATATTTT
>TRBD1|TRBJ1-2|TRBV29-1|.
CSVERTGGFDYGYTF
TGCAGCGTTGAGCGGACAGGGGGCTTTGACTATGGCTACACCTTC
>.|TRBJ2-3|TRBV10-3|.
CAISGPTDTQYF
TGTGCCATCAGTGGGCCCACAGATACGCAGTATTTT
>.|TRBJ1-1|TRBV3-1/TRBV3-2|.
CASSQQGGKTEAFF
TGTGCCAGCAGCCAACAGGGAGGAAAGACTGAAGCTTTCTTT
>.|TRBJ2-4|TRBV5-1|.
CASSLVEARGDGAKNIQYF
TGCGCCAGCAGCTTGGTGGAGGCCAGGGGAGACGGAGCCAAAAACATTCAGTACTTC
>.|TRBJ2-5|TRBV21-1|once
CASSGTGTSGPQETQYF
TGTGCCAGCAGCGGGACCGGGACTAGCGGGCCTCAAGAGACCCAGTACTTC
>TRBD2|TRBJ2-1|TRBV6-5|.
CASSYAAGVTEQFF
TGTGCCAGCAGTTACGCAGCGGGAGTGACTGAGCAGTTCTTC
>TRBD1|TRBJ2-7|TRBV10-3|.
CAISELGQGPYEQYF
TGTGCCATCAGTGAGTTGGGACAGGGCCCCTACGAGCAGTACTTC
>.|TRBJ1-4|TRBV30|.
CAWSRDNEKLFF
TGTGCCTGGAGCAGGGATAATGAAAAACTGTTTTTT
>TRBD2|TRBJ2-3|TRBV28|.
CASCREGADTQYF
TGTGCCAGCTGTCGGGAGGGGGCAGATACGCAGTATTTT
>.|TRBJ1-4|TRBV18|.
CASSKGGNEKLFF
TGTGCCAGCTCAAAAGGGGGTAATGAAAAACTGTTTTTT
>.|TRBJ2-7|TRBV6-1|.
CASSEQGAFGEQYF
TGTGCCAGCAGTGAACAGGGCGCCTTTGGGGAGCAGTACTTC
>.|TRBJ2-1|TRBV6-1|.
CASSEIGTGMSSYNEQFF
TGTGCCAGCAGTGAAATCGGAACGGGAATGAGCTCCTACAATGAGCAGTTCTTC
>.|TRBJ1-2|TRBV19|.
CASSTTWGVNYGYTF
TGTGCCAGTAGTACTACCTGGGGGGTTAACTATGGCTACACCTTC
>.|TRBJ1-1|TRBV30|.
CAWSPKGGWQNEAFF
TGTGCCTGGAGTCCAAAGGGAGGATGGCAGAATGAAGCTTTCTTT
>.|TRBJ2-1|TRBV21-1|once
CASSKQLANNEQFF
TGTGCCAGCAGCAAACAACTAGCTAACAATGAGCAGTTCTTC
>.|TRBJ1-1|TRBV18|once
CASSPRSGGMNTEAFF
TGTGCCAGCTCACCAAGGTCCGGGGGAATGAACACTGAAGCTTTCTTT
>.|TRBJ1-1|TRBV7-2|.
CASSAGRSNTEAFF
TGTGCCAGCAGCGCCGGGAGATCGAACACTGAAGCTTTCTTT
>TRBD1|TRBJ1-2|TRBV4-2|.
CASSQDRQGARGYTF
TGTGCCAGCAGCCAAGATCGACAGGGGGCGCGGGGCTACACCTTC
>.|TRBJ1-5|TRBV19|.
CASRKRAGPSNQPQHF
TGTGCCAGTAGGAAAAGGGCGGGACCTAGCAATCAGCCCCAGCATTTT
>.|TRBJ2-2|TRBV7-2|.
CASSLGTVDTGELFF
TGTGCCAGCAGCTTAGGGACAGTCGACACCGGGGAGCTGTTTTTT
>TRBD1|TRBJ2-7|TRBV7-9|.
CASSARQGARNEQYF
TGTGCCAGCAGCGCCAGACAGGGGGCGCGCAACGAGCAGTACTTC
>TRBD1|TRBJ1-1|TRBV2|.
CASRGQDTEAFF
TGTGCCAGCAGGGGACAGGACACTGAAGCTTTCTTT
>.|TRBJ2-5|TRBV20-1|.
CSASASKETQYF
TGCAGTGCTAGTGCTAGTAAAGAGACCCAGTACTTC
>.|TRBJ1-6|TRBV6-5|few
CASRGPGEYSPLHF
TGTGCCAGCCGGGGCCCAGGGGAGTATTCACCCCTCCACTTT
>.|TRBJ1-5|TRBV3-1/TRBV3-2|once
CASSQDWGHQPQHF
TGTGCCAGCAGCCAAGATTGGGGGCATCAGCCCCAGCATTTT
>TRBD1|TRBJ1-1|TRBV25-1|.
CASSDYRGEAFF
TGTGCCAGCAGCGATTACAGGGGTGAAGCTTTCTTT
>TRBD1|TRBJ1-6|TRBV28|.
CASSFNRGPGSPLHF
TGTGCCAGCAGTTTTAACAGGGGGCCTGGCTCACCCCTCCACTTT
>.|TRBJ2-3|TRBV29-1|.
CSVEDRGAPTDTQYF
TGCAGCGTTGAAGATCGTGGAGCCCCCACAGATACGCAGTATTTT
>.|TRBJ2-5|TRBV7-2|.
CASSLTPSGRETQYF
TGTGCCAGCAGCTTGACCCCGTCAGGGCGGGAGACCCAGTACTTC
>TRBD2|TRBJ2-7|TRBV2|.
CASSGPRTSGSDEQYF
TGTGCCAGCAGTGGCCCCAGGACTAGCGGGAGTGACGAGCAGTACTTC
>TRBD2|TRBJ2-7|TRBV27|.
CASRPLKRDYYEQYF
TGTGCCAGCAGACCGCTGAAGAGGGACTACTACGAGCAGTACTTC
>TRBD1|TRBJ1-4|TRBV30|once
CAWSEYLTGSSEKLFF
TGTGCCTGGAGCGAGTATTTGACAGGGTCAAGTGAAAAACTGTTTTTT
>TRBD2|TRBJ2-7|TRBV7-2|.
CASSFEWGLTYEQYF
TGTGCCAGCAGCTTCGAATGGGGACTAACCTACGAGCAGTACTTC
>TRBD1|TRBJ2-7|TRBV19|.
CASSGTGDGYEQYF
TGTGCCAGCTCCGGGACAGGGGATGGATACGAGCAGTACTTC
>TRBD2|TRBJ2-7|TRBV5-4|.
CASSVDRLAGGDEQYF
TGTGCCAGCAGCGTGGACCGACTAGCGGGAGGGGACGAGCAGTACTTC
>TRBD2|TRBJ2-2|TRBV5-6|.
CASSAWTQTSGDYTGELFF
TGTGCCAGCAGCGCTTGGACGCAAACTAGCGGGGACTACACCGGGGAGCTGTTTTTT
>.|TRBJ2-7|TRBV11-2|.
CASSRGLSYEQYF
TGTGCCAGCAGCCGTGGACTATCCTACGAGCAGTACTTC
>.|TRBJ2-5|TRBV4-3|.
CASSPTGRETQYF
TGCGCCAGCAGCCCAACGGGAAGAGAGACCCAGTACTTC
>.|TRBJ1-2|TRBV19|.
CASSSTRKLSDGYTF
TGTGCCAGTAGTTCCACCCGCAAGCTATCGGATGGCTACACCTTC
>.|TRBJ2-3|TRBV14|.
CASSQDQGWSDTQYF
TGTGCCAGCAGCCAAGATCAGGGGTGGTCAGATACGCAGTATTTT
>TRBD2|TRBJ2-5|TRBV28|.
CASTRLDSGKTQYF
TGTGCCAGCACCCGATTAGATAGCGGGAAGACCCAGTACTTC
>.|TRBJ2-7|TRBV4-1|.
CASSQERIDYEQYF
TGCGCCAGCAGCCAAGAGCGGATCGACTACGAGCAGTACTTC
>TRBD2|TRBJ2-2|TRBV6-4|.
CASRRGGNTGELFF
TGTGCCAGCCGCCGGGGGGGCAACACCGGGGAGCTGTTTTTT
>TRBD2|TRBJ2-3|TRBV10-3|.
CAITPGLAVPDTQYF
TGTGCCATCACCCCGGGTCTAGCGGTCCCAGATACGCAGTATTTT
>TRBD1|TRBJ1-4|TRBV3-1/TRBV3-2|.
CASSQRWDSGNEKLFF
TGTGCCAGCAGCCAACGATGGGACAGCGGGAATGAAAAACTGTTTTTT
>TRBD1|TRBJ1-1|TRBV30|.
CACERWTGPTEAFF
TGTGCCTGTGAACGTTGGACAGGGCCCACTGAAGCTTTCTTT
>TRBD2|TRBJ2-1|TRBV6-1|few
CASSVLTSGARSEQFF
TGTGCCAGCAGTGTACTGACTAGCGGTGCAAGAAGTGAGCAGTTCTTC
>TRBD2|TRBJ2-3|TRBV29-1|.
CSAGGSGGAYTQYF
TGCAGCGCGGGTGGGAGCGGGGGGGCTTATACGCAGTATTTT
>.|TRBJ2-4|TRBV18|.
CASSPQSRLAKNIQYF
TGTGCCAGCTCACCTCAATCTCGACTAGCCAAAAACATTCAGTACTTC
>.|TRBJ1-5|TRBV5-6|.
CASSLKSGLQPQHF
TGTGCCAGCAGCTTGAAGTCAGGCCTTCAGCCCCAGCATTTT
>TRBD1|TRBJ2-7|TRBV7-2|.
CASSPQGAIYEQYF
TGTGCCAGCAGCCCACAGGGGGCGATTTACGAGCAGTACTTC
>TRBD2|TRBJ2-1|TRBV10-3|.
CAIRSGLADYNEQFF
TGTGCCATCAGGTCGGGACTAGCGGACTACAATGAGCAGTTCTTC
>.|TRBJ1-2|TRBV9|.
CASSVDLVSYGYTF
TGTGCCAGCAGCGTAGATCTAGTTTCATATGGCTACACCTTC
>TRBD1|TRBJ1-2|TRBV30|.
CAWSLTGQYQGYGYTF
TGTGCCTGGAGTCTCACGGGACAGTACCAGGGCTATGGCTACACCTTC
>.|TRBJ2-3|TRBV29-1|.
CSVEDQGLAVTDTQYF
TGCAGCGTTGAAGATCAGGGGCTAGCGGTTACAGATACGCAGTATTTT
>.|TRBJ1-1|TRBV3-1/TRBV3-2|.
CASSQGAFTEAFF
TGTGCCAGCAGCCAGGGGGCATTTACTGAAGCTTTCTTT